These 5 T cell receptor beta chains came from one sample sequenced in a study of shared clonotypes between healthy human individuals (dated by TCRdb to 2020 to 2021). Preparation of the library involved the immunoSEQ multiplex PCR assay. In TCRdb, the immuneACCESS table is reduced to in-frame sequences with V and J assigned. These tables do not hold every clone; where another copy was compared, an unresolved V gene accounts for under half, and the others remain unexplained. The sample includes 2,500,000 or so clones, with roughly 93% observed a single time. 0.36% of the sample is taken by the ten largest. The specimen was naive CD4+ T cells from PBMCs. In light of the paper, this sample's cell subset or site label describes: CD45RA+ positively selected. The receptors stem from a man aged 18-30 years in good health. Some clones in this sample may be carry-over from other donors' samples.

The V call is TRBV19, the J call TRBJ2-3, with 10 nucleotides matching TRBD2. This CDR3 has 19 amino acids. Germline V gives CDR1 LNHDA, CDR2 SQIVND (reference sequence). J lost 3 bases, V lost 5 bases, and 17 bases had no gene match. CDR3 in DNA: TGTGCCAGTAGTCTCAGACTAGCGGGCCTCCTTAGGGAAACAGATACGCAGTATTTT. It codes for CASSLRLAGLLRETDTQYF.

This clone has a single count. The CDR3 loop is CSVGTAQETQYF. Written as DNA, the CDR3 is TGCAGCGTCGGGACTGCCCAAGAGACCCAGTACTTC. The genes are TRBV29-1 and TRBJ2-5, with D maybe TRBD2 (6 bases). Trimming pared 6 bases from V and 1 base from J, leaving 9 bases between. The CDR3 runs to 12 residues. CDR1 is SQVTM, CDR2 ANQGSEA, per germline.

V and J are TRBV6-1 and TRBJ1-5, with no clear D. This CDR3 contains 14 residues. V gave up 2 bases and J gave up 0 bases, with 5 bases separating them. From germline, CDR1 is MNHNS and CDR2 SASEGT. In DNA, the CDR3 is TGTGCCAGCAGTGAAAGGGATAGCAATCAGCCCCAGCATTTT. This gives the protein CASSERDSNQPQHF.

CDR3 in amino acids: CASSQPPLIRGVEQYF. CDR3 sequence (DNA): TGCGCCAGCAGCCAACCACCCCTAATCAGGGGGGTCGAGCAGTACTTC. This chain joins TRBV4-1 and TRBJ2-7; TRBD1 is a possible D gene (7 bases). V gave up 2 bases and J gave up 6 bases, with 20 bases separating them. CDR1 is MGHRA, CDR2 YSYEKL, per germline. This CDR3 has 16 amino acids.

This clone appeared a single time. The chain has TRBV11-2 and TRBJ2-2; TRBD1 matches at 8 bases. J gave up 7 bases and V 5 bases, and 12 bases lay outside the gene matches. The germline V gene has CDR1 SGHAT and CDR2 FQNNGV. The CDR3 length is 16 residues. In DNA form, the CDR3 reads TGTGCCAGCAGCCGGGGTCGGACAGGGTTTCACGGGGAGCTGTTTTTT. Amino acid sequence: CASSRGRTGFHGELFF.